Here is one TCR beta chain with its context. The data originate from a study of human T cells and chemical hapten exposure. This CDR3 contains 15 residues. In germline, CDR1 is MDHEN, CDR2 SYDVKM. Trimming took off 6 bases at V and 4 bases at J, with 15 bases between the two ends. Time point specified: pre-sensitization, week 0. The treatment: therapeutic diphenylcyclopropenone sensitization with weekly scalp DPC. Via MiXCR, TCRdb re-called the RACE reads, giving one row per CDR3 protein. The sample lists approximately 370,000 distinct CDR3 sequences; 4.5% to 5.5% were seen once. This chain joins TRBV28 and TRBJ2-2; D possibly corresponds to TRBD1 (6 bases). The sample was whole blood, taken in connection with sensitization to the hapten diphenylcyclopropenone (DPC). The clonotype was recovered from a woman under 30 with alopecia areata. Some clones in this sample may be carry-over from other donors' samples. CDR3: CASRVTGLSTGELFF. The DNA for the CDR3 is TGTGCCAGCAGGGTGACAGGTCTCTCCACCGGGGAGCTGTTTTTT.